This T cell receptor (beta chain) was found in a study of Graves' ophthalmopathy and Graves' hyperthyroidism. This clonotype was seen at least ten times. Its specificity is not known. Study findings and constraints: Discrimination between ophthalmopathy and stable hyperthyroidism by a 13-signature model showed 87.88% sensitivity and about 84% specificity.

Losses at the gene ends were 5 bases for V and 3 bases for J; bases not matched to a gene: 2. The germline gives CDR1 LGHDT, CDR2 YNNKEL (reference sequence). The CDR3 is made up of 13 amino acids. Researchers took RNA transcripts and amplified TCR beta CDR3 regions from them. HTBI primers served in a first-round RT-PCR, which a second-round multiplex PCR followed. TCRdb itself ran the multiplex PCR reads through MiXCR, one entry per CDR3 protein. This table holds about 700,000 distinct CDR3 sequences, roughly two fifths found once. The TCR was taken from an adult man with Graves' ophthalmopathy. This sequence joins TRBV3-1 and TRBJ2-7; 9 bases fit TRBD2. Sequencing used peripheral blood. The CDR3 DNA reads as TGTGCCAGCAGCGGGACTAGCTTCTACGAGCAGTACTTC. It translates to CASSGTSFYEQYF.